This T cell receptor (beta chain) was identified in a study of breast tumors, draining lymph nodes, adjacent tissues. Ten or more counts support this clonotype. Its matching antigen is unknown. Breast cancer patients provided tissue from their axillary draining lymph nodes. Each CDR3 protein gets one entry after TCRdb re-called the multiplex PCR reads with MiXCR. The sample consists of approximately 200,000 distinct CDR3 sequences, approximately 30% of them appearing once. Points from the study as a whole: Data fit most tumor T cells coming from lymph node, expanding in tumor.

CDR1 GTSNPN and CDR2 SVGIG come from the germline V gene (reference sequence). V lost 2 bases and J lost 0, with 8 bases in between. The CDR3 is 14 residues long. The sequence was obtained from a female donor with breast cancer. Some clones in this sample may be carry-over from other donors' samples. The V and J genes are TRBV30 and TRBJ1-5, with a tentative D call TRBD1 (5 bases). The material sequenced was axillary lymph node tissue. The CDR3 sequence is CAWSKDNSNQPQHF. CDR3 nucleotide sequence: TGTGCCTGGAGTAAGGACAATAGCAATCAGCCCCAGCATTTT.